The entry below gives a single T cell receptor (beta chain) sequence along with its context. Methods used by the authors: How many nucleated cells were present was estimated from reference gene primer amplification. TCRdb's table, derived via immunoSEQ multiplex PCR, lists solely in-frame clones and lacks some. The D gene and trimming were derived from the DNA, and the V and J assignments and clone size from that table. The table has fewer than 90,000 clones, about 91% seen once; the top ten hold over 0.35%. CDR3 length: 13 amino acids. Germline CDR1 and CDR2: LNHNV and YYDKDF (reference sequence). V was pared by 4 bases and J by 0 bases, with 6 bases between. The record originates from a study of blood T cell repertoires in COVID-19. The overall study: COVID-19 samples from acute and convalescent phases originated in the United States, Italy and Spain. PBMCs, B-cell-depleted T cells, or T cells provided the cDNA or gDNA that made up the material.

The chain employs TRBV15 and TRBJ1-1; D is undetermined. The receptor's source is a man aged 60-69 years with acute or convalescent COVID-19. The sequenced material came from peripheral blood. In nucleotides, the CDR3 is TGTGCCACCAGCAACAAAATGAACACTGAAGCTTTCTTT. Its translation: CATSNKMNTEAFF.